Listed below are T cell receptor beta chains from one sample, sequenced in a study of shared clonotypes between healthy human individuals. This table comes from immunoSEQ multiplex PCR, and its TCRdb copy is limited to in-frame clones, with some not included. The data show under 600,000 clones, with around 96% seen just once and about 0.059% held by the top ten. Sequenced sample: naive CD4+ T cells sorted from blood. The source of these receptors is a woman in her twenties or thirties in good health. Each CDR3 is given without its conserved first and last residue.

CDR3 protein: ASSALNEKLF; J gene: TRBJ1-4; V gene: TRBV5-1
CDR3 protein: ASSPREGQGGYGYT; J gene: TRBJ1-2; V gene: TRBV13
CDR3 protein: ASSPGTSGYNEQF; J gene: TRBJ2-1; V gene: TRBV11-3
CDR3 protein: ASIGDSSYEQY; J gene: TRBJ2-7; V gene: TRBV28
CDR3 protein: ASSKTENTEAF; J gene: TRBJ1-1; V gene: TRBV6-5
CDR3 protein: ASSIPTGLGLGYT; J gene: TRBJ1-2; V gene: TRBV28
CDR3 protein: AISESGLGEGF; J gene: TRBJ2-1; V gene: TRBV10-3
CDR3 protein: ASPPQGAESSYEQY; J gene: TRBJ2-7; V gene: TRBV2
CDR3 protein: ASRPGLHSLEQY; J gene: TRBJ2-7; V gene: TRBV6-5
CDR3 protein: ASSLGGSGIIETQY; J gene: TRBJ2-5; V gene: TRBV7-2
CDR3 protein: ASSLIASGMNTGELF; J gene: TRBJ2-2; V gene: TRBV5-5
CDR3 protein: ASSQGGGTQY; J gene: TRBJ2-5; V gene: TRBV4-1
CDR3 protein: ASSRGKHTEAF; J gene: TRBJ1-1; V gene: TRBV5-4
CDR3 protein: ASSSLRPRNTGELF; J gene: TRBJ2-2; V gene: TRBV7-2
CDR3 protein: ASSFSAGEADTQY; J gene: TRBJ2-3; V gene: TRBV11-2
CDR3 protein: ASSLWAPSGRVTYEQY; J gene: TRBJ2-7; V gene: TRBV27
CDR3 protein: ASSLTGTGGEKLF; J gene: TRBJ1-4; V gene: TRBV5-6
CDR3 protein: AGSRGTEAF; J gene: TRBJ1-1; V gene: TRBV2
CDR3 protein: ASSLGQPLYNEQF; J gene: TRBJ2-1; V gene: TRBV7-8
CDR3 protein: ASSLGQGAYEQY; J gene: TRBJ2-7; V gene: TRBV5-1
CDR3 protein: ASSHDEQSSYEQY; J gene: TRBJ2-7; V gene: TRBV4-1
CDR3 protein: ASSEVGGTGYEQY; J gene: TRBJ2-7; V gene: TRBV25-1
CDR3 protein: ASSGTSGNNEQF; J gene: TRBJ2-1; V gene: TRBV28
CDR3 protein: ASSPGPNEQF; J gene: TRBJ2-1; V gene: TRBV13
CDR3 protein: ASTRTGNTGELF; J gene: TRBJ2-2; V gene: TRBV19
CDR3 protein: ASSKTDTQY; J gene: TRBJ2-3; V gene: TRBV11-1
CDR3 protein: ASSLGHGGDRLGRPQH; J gene: TRBJ1-5; V gene: TRBV7-7
CDR3 protein: ASSESSYYNSPLH; J gene: TRBJ1-6; V gene: TRBV2
CDR3 protein: ASSLAPAGSSSYNEQF; J gene: TRBJ2-1; V gene: TRBV7-7
CDR3 protein: ASSLTGRPTDTQY; J gene: TRBJ2-3; V gene: TRBV11-3
CDR3 protein: ASSQALQGSGKVTDTQY; J gene: TRBJ2-3; V gene: TRBV4-2
CDR3 protein: ASGSGDQPQH; J gene: TRBJ1-5; V gene: TRBV28
CDR3 protein: AISGRSQETQY; J gene: TRBJ2-5; V gene: TRBV10-3
CDR3 protein: ATSRDREGYEQY; J gene: TRBJ2-7; V gene: TRBV15
CDR3 protein: ASSLNPGGAGEKLF; J gene: TRBJ1-4; V gene: TRBV5-1
CDR3 protein: ASSDRTGADGGYT; J gene: TRBJ1-2; V gene: TRBV4-2
CDR3 protein: ASSLLAGLEPQH; J gene: TRBJ1-5; V gene: TRBV5-1
CDR3 protein: ASSLGQEIYEQY; J gene: TRBJ2-7; V gene: TRBV11-2
CDR3 protein: ASSLRDRGNQETQY; J gene: TRBJ2-5; V gene: TRBV11-1
CDR3 protein: ASSHVKGADTQY; J gene: TRBJ2-3; V gene: TRBV4-1
CDR3 protein: ASSPPGTGVHQPQH; J gene: TRBJ1-5; V gene: TRBV18
CDR3 protein: ASSLGADTQY; J gene: TRBJ2-3; V gene: TRBV28
CDR3 protein: ASRTDMNTEAF; J gene: TRBJ1-1; V gene: TRBV6-1
CDR3 protein: ASSKTRLSTDTQY; J gene: TRBJ2-3; V gene: TRBV27
CDR3 protein: ASSPNVRGGAWYEQY; J gene: TRBJ2-7; V gene: TRBV7-9
CDR3 protein: ATSRGDRGTDTQY; J gene: TRBJ2-3; V gene: TRBV15
CDR3 protein: ASSWRARPFSYEQY; J gene: TRBJ2-7; V gene: TRBV6-5
CDR3 protein: ASSQDWTSGSYEQY; J gene: -; V gene: TRBV4-2
CDR3 protein: ASSLGRGAGQY; J gene: TRBJ2-7; V gene: TRBV7-9
CDR3 protein: SVGTSTYEQY; J gene: TRBJ2-7; V gene: TRBV29-1
CDR3 protein: ASSLALLAGGTNTGELF; J gene: TRBJ2-2; V gene: TRBV5-4
CDR3 protein: ASSSLRSTNEKLF; J gene: TRBJ1-4; V gene: TRBV5-6
CDR3 protein: ASRIQGSGANVLT; J gene: TRBJ2-6; V gene: TRBV2
CDR3 protein: SVGYGFSNYGYT; J gene: TRBJ1-2; V gene: TRBV29-1
CDR3 protein: ASSEKRDRTGELF; J gene: TRBJ2-2; V gene: TRBV6-1
CDR3 protein: AIRAEWEGTQY; J gene: TRBJ2-5; V gene: TRBV10-3
CDR3 protein: ASMSGTNTGELF; J gene: TRBJ2-2; V gene: TRBV25-1
CDR3 protein: ASSEGGMGTNEKLF; J gene: TRBJ1-4; V gene: TRBV6-1